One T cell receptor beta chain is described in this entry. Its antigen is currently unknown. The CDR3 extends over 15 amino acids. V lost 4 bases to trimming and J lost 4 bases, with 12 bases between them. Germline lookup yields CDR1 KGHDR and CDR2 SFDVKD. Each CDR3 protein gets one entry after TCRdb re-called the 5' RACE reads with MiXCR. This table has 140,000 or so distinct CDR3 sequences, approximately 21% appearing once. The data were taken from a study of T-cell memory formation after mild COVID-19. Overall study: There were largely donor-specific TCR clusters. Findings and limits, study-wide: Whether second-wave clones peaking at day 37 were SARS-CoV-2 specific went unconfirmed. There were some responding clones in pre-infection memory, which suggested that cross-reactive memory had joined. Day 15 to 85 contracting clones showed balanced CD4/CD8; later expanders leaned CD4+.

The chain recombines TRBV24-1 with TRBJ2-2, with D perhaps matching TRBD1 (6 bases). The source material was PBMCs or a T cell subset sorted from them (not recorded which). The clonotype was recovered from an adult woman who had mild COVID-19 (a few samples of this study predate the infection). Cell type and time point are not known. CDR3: CATSDQTGLTGELFF. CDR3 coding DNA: TGTGCCACCAGTGACCAAACAGGGCTCACCGGGGAGCTGTTTTTT.